Listed here are 32 T cell receptor beta chains from one sample, sequenced in a study of prognosis after radiotherapy for stage I lung cancer. Multiplex PCR, run in two rounds, amplified TCR beta CDR3 from genomic DNA. First-round PCR used primers specific to each TRBV and TRBJ gene. One entry per CDR3 protein, called by TCRdb with MiXCR from the multiplex PCR reads. This sample carries some 17,000 distinct CDR3 sequences, 25% to 30% of them seen once, and the ten largest clones take about 33%. Sequencing was performed on PBMCs, taken before or after stereotactic body radiation therapy (not recorded which). The source is a donor aged 50 or older with non-small cell lung cancer.

There are many counts of this clonotype. V and J are TRBV5-5 and TRBJ2-3; 7 bases line up with TRBD1. V lost 0 bases, J lost 6 bases, and 4 bases stayed unmatched. The CDR3 totals 14 residues. The V gene's germline CDR1 is SGHKS and CDR2 YYEKEE (reference sequence). The DNA for the CDR3 is TGTGCCAGCAGCTTGGGACAGGGAATTGATACGCAGTATTTT. This translates into CASSLGQGIDTQYF.

A remark on this clonotype: This likely comes from a read error, as the CDR3 has no conserved phenylalanine or tryptophan at its end. The limits of the CDR3 on the DNA are not certain, so only TCRdb's listed CDR3 is given. This chain joins TRBV4-1 and TRBJ2-7; the D segment call TRBD1 is taken from the table without a DNA check. With termini counted, the CDR3 has 17 amino acids. In germline, CDR1 is MGHRA, CDR2 YSYEKL. CDR3 region: CASSQNPSAGYKVRAVL.

Many counts were recorded for this clonotype. The chain couples TRBV20-1 to TRBJ2-3; no firm D call. Per the germline V gene, CDR1 is DFQATT and CDR2 is SNEGSKA (reference sequence). This CDR3 is built from 13 residues. The germline V and J ends were trimmed by 1 base and 2 bases, with 7 bases remaining between them. The CDR3 nucleotides read TGCAGTGCTAGAGTCGACTCCACAGATACGCAGTATTTT. It encodes CSARVDSTDTQYF.

By share of the sample, this clonotype is medium-sized (0.01 to 0.1%). The V call is TRBV27, the J call TRBJ2-5; D possibly corresponds to TRBD2 (6 bases). Germline V gene lookup returns CDR1 MNHEY and CDR2 SMNVEV (reference sequence). V was trimmed by 0 bases and J by 5 bases, leaving 13 bases between them. The CDR3 runs to 15 residues. In DNA form, the CDR3 reads TGTGCCAGCAGTTTATCCCTCCTAGCGAGCGAGACCCAGTACTTC. This encodes CASSLSLLASETQYF.

At least ten counts were recorded for this clonotype. The chain is built from TRBV11-1 and TRBJ2-7; possibly TRBD1 for D (6 bases). Trimming cost V 2 bases and J 1 base, with 12 bases left between them. Germline V gene lookup returns CDR1 SGHAT and CDR2 FQDESV (reference sequence). This CDR3 is 15 amino acids long. CDR3 DNA: TGTGCCAGCAGCTTAATACAGGGAAGGTCCTACGAGCAGTACTTC. Its protein product is CASSLIQGRSYEQYF.

This clonotype occurred once. This likely stems from a read error, as it lies one base from a far larger clone. The V call is TRBV5-1, the J call TRBJ2-4, with 16 bases aligning to TRBD2. The J call is uncertain, as TRBJ2-1 better fits the DNA end. The germline V gene has CDR1 SGHRS and CDR2 YFSETQ. This CDR3 is built from 17 residues. CDR3 region: CASSLGGTSGRVNEQFF. CDR3 bases: TGCGCCAGCAGCTTGGGTGGGACTAGCGGGAGGGTGAATGAGCAGTTCTTC.

This clonotype was detected ten times or more. The chain has TRBV7-9 and TRBJ2-7, with D hard to call. The CDR3 runs to 12 residues. Germline V gene data show CDR1 as SEHNR and CDR2 as FQNEAQ (reference sequence). V was trimmed by 0 bases and J by 4 bases, leaving 4 bases between them. DNA of the CDR3: TGTGCCAGCAGCTTAGCCCAATACGAGCAGTACTTC. This codes for CASSLAQYEQYF.

On this clonotype itself: This may be a read error: a much more frequent sequence differs by one nucleotide. This chain links TRBV20-1 with TRBJ2-5; D is unresolved. V lost 5 bases, J lost 4 bases, and 8 bases lay in between. The CDR3 has 11 residues. Germline CDR1 DFQATT, CDR2 SNEGSKA (reference sequence). CDR3 nucleotide sequence: TGCAGTGCTCCCCCCGGAGAGACCCAGTACTTC. Encoded protein: CSAPPGETQYF.

Concerning this clonotype itself: Given a far larger clone just one base away, this is likely a sequencing read error. V is TRBV6-8 and J is TRBJ1-2; D is perhaps TRBD1 (5 bases). Germline V lookup: CDR1 MNHGY, CDR2 SAAAGT. CDR3 length: 15 residues. The ends were cut back, 4 bases at V and 13 bases at J, with 25 bases in the middle. The CDR3 loop is CASSSLTVPRIGPTF. The DNA of the CDR3 is TGTGCCAGCAGTTCCCTGACAGTGCCCAGAATTGGTCCCACCTTC.

The V gene is TRBV30, the J gene TRBJ1-5; 10 nucleotides line up with TRBD1. V lost 2 bases to trimming and J lost 2 bases; unmatched junction nucleotides: 3. This CDR3 has 15 residues. The V gene's germline CDR1 is GTSNPN and CDR2 SVGIG (reference sequence). The CDR3 coding sequence is TGTGCCTGGAGTCCCGGACAGGGGGGCAATCAGCCCCAGCATTTT. It translates to CAWSPGQGGNQPQHF.

This clonotype was seen at least ten times. A much larger clone lies one base from this, so it may be a read error. This sequence joins TRBV28 and TRBJ2-7; D possibly corresponds to TRBD1 (6 bases). The V gene lost 5 bases and the J gene lost 7 bases, with 15 bases spanning the gap. Germline assignment: CDR1 MDHEN and CDR2 SYDVKM. CDR3 length: 13 residues. The DNA for the CDR3 is TGTGCCAGCAGTCTCCAGTCCACAGGGGAGCAGTACTTC. Its translation is CASSLQSTGEQYF.

The chain carries TRBV19 and TRBJ2-2, with 13 bases aligning to TRBD2. Germline V CDR1 and CDR2: LNHDA, SQIVND (reference sequence). The CDR3 contains 18 residues. Trimming removed 7 bases from V and 4 bases from J; junction bases left unmatched: 12. This CDR3 reads CASTKNPLAGGPTGELFF. The CDR3 DNA sequence: TGTGCCAGTACCAAGAATCCACTAGCGGGAGGGCCCACCGGGGAGCTGTTTTTT.

This clonotype was observed many times. The rearrangement links TRBV7-8 to TRBJ2-3; 10 nucleotides match TRBD1. CDR3 size: 18 residues. The germline V gene has CDR1 SGHVS and CDR2 FQNEAQ. J gave up 1 base and V 0 bases, and 7 bases lay outside the gene matches. CDR3 in DNA: TGTGCCAGCAGCTTAGCGGGGTCTGGGACAGGGGGCACAGATACGCAGTATTTT. This encodes CASSLAGSGTGGTDTQYF.

The gene calls are TRBV2 and TRBJ1-1, with 10 bases aligning to TRBD1. V was clipped by 8 bases and J by 3 bases; unmatched bases: 6. CDR1 is SNHLY, CDR2 FYNNEI, per germline. The CDR3 runs 14 residues. The CDR3 sequence: CASLGQGGYTEAFF. CDR3 DNA sequence: TGTGCCAGCCTCGGACAGGGGGGCTACACTGAAGCTTTCTTT. The full variable domain, completed using reference TRBV2 and TRBJ1-1, is EPEVTQTPSHQVTQMGQEVILRCVPISNHLYFYWYRQILGQKVEFLVSFYNNEISEKSEIFDDQFSVERPDGSNFTLKIRSTKLEDSAMYFCASLGQGGYTEAFFGQGTRLTVV.

Comment on this clonotype: This may stem from a read error, because a much larger clone lies one nucleotide away. The rearrangement joins TRBV5-6 to TRBJ2-6; perhaps TRBD1 as D (5 bases). The CDR3 has 15 amino acids. Germline assignment: CDR1 SGHDT and CDR2 YYEEEE. Written as DNA, the CDR3 is TGTGCCAGCAGCTTCGAAGTCTCTGGGGCCAACTTCCTGACTTTC. It codes for CASSFEVSGANFLTF.

The sample holds many counts of this clonotype. The CDR3 is CSARGDRYNQPQHF. Written as DNA, the CDR3 is TGCAGTGCTAGGGGGGACAGGTACAATCAGCCCCAGCATTTT. This chain links TRBV20-1 with TRBJ1-5, with TRBD1 identical over 8 bases. CDR1 DFQATT and CDR2 SNEGSKA come from the germline V gene (reference sequence). The ends lost 3 bases at V and 3 bases at J; junction bases unmatched: 4. The CDR3 length is 14 residues.

The chain links TRBV20-1 to TRBJ1-6; no firm D call. From germline, CDR1 is DFQATT and CDR2 SNEGSKA (reference sequence). The CDR3 is 11 residues long. The CDR3 DNA sequence: TGCAGCGCAGGACCGAATTCACCCCTCCACTTT. It codes for CSAGPNSPLHF.

The table lists this clonotype with many counts. J is TRBJ2-1 and V is TRBV5-6; D might be TRBD2 (6 bases). Germline V CDR1 and CDR2: SGHDT, YYEEEE. The CDR3 spans 15 residues. V was clipped by 4 bases and J by 4 bases, with 15 bases between them. The CDR3 DNA reads as TGTGCCAGCAGCCGTTCCTACGGGGGTTACAATGAGCAGTTCTTC. It codes for CASSRSYGGYNEQFF.

As concerns this clonotype: With a far larger clone one base away, a read error is the likely cause. This sequence joins TRBV6-4 and TRBJ2-7, with D hard to call. V lost 6 bases to trimming and J lost 2 bases, with 14 bases between them. The CDR3 totals 14 residues. Germline CDR1 reads MRHNA; CDR2 reads SNTAGT. CDR3 DNA: TGTGCCAGCAGAACTACACTATCGACCTACGAGCAGTACTTC. It translates to CASRTTLSTYEQYF.

The chain has TRBV20-1 and TRBJ2-4; the match to TRBD2 covers 7 bases. Germline V gives CDR1 DFQATT, CDR2 SNEGSKA (reference sequence). V shed 3 bases and J 0 bases; nucleotides not matched to a gene: 8. CDR3 length: 16 residues. CDR3 amino acids: CSARKGGGGAKNIQYF. DNA of the CDR3: TGCAGTGCTAGGAAGGGCGGCGGGGGAGCCAAAAACATTCAGTACTTC.

In this sample, this clonotype turned up many times. The chain employs TRBV19 and TRBJ2-1; 13 bases line up with TRBD2. This CDR3 comprises 17 residues. The V gene end was trimmed by 5 bases and the J gene end by 6 bases; junction bases not matched to a gene: 10. Germline assignment: CDR1 LNHDA and CDR2 SQIVND (reference sequence). This CDR3 is CASSAGLAGSSANEQFF. The CDR3 coding sequence is TGTGCCAGTAGTGCGGGACTAGCGGGATCGTCCGCCAATGAGCAGTTCTTC.

To note about this clonotype: A far larger clone is a single base away, which makes a read error likely. The chain carries TRBV7-9 and TRBJ2-1; a weak D match, TRBD2 (6 bases). The germline gives CDR1 SEHNR, CDR2 FQNEAQ (reference sequence). This CDR3 spans 15 amino acids. The ends were cut back, 0 bases at V and 4 bases at J, with 10 bases in the middle. CDR3 DNA: TGTGCCAGCAGCTTAGCCGGGACTGTTTACAATGAGCAGTTCTTC. This translates into CASSLAGTVYNEQFF.

By share, this clonotype counts as medium-sized. V usage is TRBV20-1 and J usage is TRBJ1-2; 8 nucleotides line up with TRBD1. The germline V gene encodes CDR1 DFQATT and CDR2 SNEGSKA (reference sequence). The CDR3 has 15 residues. V was pared by 0 bases and J by 3 bases, with 6 bases of the junction left unmatched. CDR3 loop: CSARDIRGPYYGYTF. As DNA, the CDR3 is TGCAGTGCTAGAGATATCAGGGGGCCTTACTATGGCTACACCTTC.

This clonotype was observed many times. The CDR3 coding sequence is TGTGCCAGCAGCTACTACTCCGGGACGGTATCCTACGAGCAGTACTTC. Its translation is CASSYYSGTVSYEQYF. The chain has TRBV3-1 and TRBJ2-7; D possibly uses TRBD1 or TRBD2 (5 bases each). V lost 5 bases, J lost 1 base, and 18 bases lay in between. Germline V lookup: CDR1 LGHDT, CDR2 YNNKEL (reference sequence). CDR3 length: 16 amino acids.

This clonotype occurred many times. The rearrangement links TRBV27 to TRBJ1-5; D possibly corresponds to TRBD1 (5 bases). CDR1 and CDR2 (germline): MNHEY, SMNVEV (reference sequence). The V gene lost 6 bases and the J gene lost 5 bases, with 14 bases spanning the gap. The CDR3 loop spans 14 amino acids. The CDR3 region has the DNA TGTGCCAGCAGCAGTGCGGGGGAACATCAGCCCCAGCATTTT. It encodes CASSSAGEHQPQHF.

This clonotype was detected ten times or more. The chain is built from TRBV19 and TRBJ2-5; 9 nucleotides line up with TRBD2. CDR3 size: 15 residues. V lost 5 bases to trimming and J lost 5 bases; unmatched junction nucleotides: 9. Per the germline V gene, CDR1 is LNHDA and CDR2 is SQIVND (reference sequence). The CDR3 DNA is TGTGCCAGTAGTGGTGCGGGAGGGCCCTCGGAGACCCAGTACTTC. Protein: CASSGAGGPSETQYF. Looking up the rest from reference TRBV19 and TRBJ2-5 gives the full variable domain: DGGITQSPKYLFRKEGQNVTLSCEQNLNHDAMYWYRQDPGQGLRLIYYSQIVNDFQKGDIAEGYSVSREKKESFPLTVTSAQKNPTAFYLCASSGAGGPSETQYFGPGTRLLVL.

This clonotype was recorded many times. V is TRBV2 and J is TRBJ2-3, with TRBD2 identical over 12 bases. CDR3 size: 19 residues. From germline, CDR1 is SNHLY and CDR2 FYNNEI. The junction had 14 bases not matched to a gene; V was cut back by 5 bases and J by 2 bases. The CDR3 DNA reads TGTGCCAGCAGTCGTACCGGGACTAGCGGGTCCTCGACCACAGATACGCAGTATTTT. Its protein product is CASSRTGTSGSSTTDTQYF.

This chain links TRBV12-3 or TRBV12-4 with TRBJ2-2; 12 bases agree with TRBD1. J was trimmed by 6 bases and V by 11 bases; bases with no gene match: 13. The CDR3 has 16 residues. In DNA, the CDR3 is TGTGCCTTCAGTTCGGGACAGGGGGCCTTCGCCGGGGAGCTGTTTTTT. Its translation is CAFSSGQGAFAGELFF.

Many counts were recorded for this clonotype. This CDR3 reads CASSSDLGLDNEQFF. The CDR3 DNA sequence: TGTGCCAGCAGCTCCGACCTAGGACTTGACAATGAGCAGTTCTTC. This chain uses TRBV9 with TRBJ2-1; D possibly corresponds to TRBD2 (5 bases). This CDR3 comprises 15 residues. Germline CDR1 SGDLS, CDR2 YYNGEE. V lost 4 bases, J lost 5 bases, and 16 bases lay in between. The full variable domain, with the rest looked up from reference TRBV9 and TRBJ2-1, is DSGVTQTPKHLITATGQRVTLRCSPRSGDLSVYWYQQSLDQGLQFLIQYYNGEERAKGNILERFSAQQFPDLHSELNLSSLELGDSALYFCASSSDLGLDNEQFFGPGTRLTVL.

This clonotype rates as large. The gene calls are TRBV20-1 and TRBJ1-3; D might be TRBD1 (6 bases). V was pared by 6 bases and J by 2 bases, with 11 bases between. The V gene's germline CDR1 is DFQATT and CDR2 SNEGSKA (reference sequence). The CDR3 extends over 13 amino acids. The CDR3 here is CSARTETGNTIYF. The CDR3 nucleotides read TGCAGTGCCCGGACAGAAACTGGAAACACCATATATTTT.

This clonotype was recorded at least ten times. V and J are TRBV2 and TRBJ2-7; 10 nucleotides align to TRBD1. The CDR3 extends over 15 amino acids. The germline CDR1 and CDR2 sequences are SNHLY and FYNNEI. The trim removed 6 bases at V and 1 base at J, leaving 6 bases unmatched. The CDR3 DNA is TGTGCCAGCAGGACTCCGGACAGGGGGTCCTACGAGCAGTACTTC. Translation gives CASRTPDRGSYEQYF.

This clonotype was found a few times. The gene calls are TRBV5-4 and TRBJ2-1; D assignment may be TRBD1 or TRBD2 (6 bases each). V was pared by 2 bases and J by 9 bases, with 15 bases between. This CDR3 has 14 amino acids. Germline V gives CDR1 SGHNT, CDR2 YYREEE (reference sequence). CDR3 DNA: TGTGCCAGCAGCTTATGGGGGGCGCGGGGTGAGCAGTTCTTC. It is translated as CASSLWGARGEQFF. The entire variable domain, with the rest obtained from reference TRBV5-4 and TRBJ2-1, is as follows: ETGVTQSPTHLIKTRGQQVTLRCSSQSGHNTVSWYQQALGQGPQFIFQYYREEENGRGNFPPRFSGLQFPNYSSELNVNALELDDSALYLCASSLWGARGEQFFGPGTRLTVL.